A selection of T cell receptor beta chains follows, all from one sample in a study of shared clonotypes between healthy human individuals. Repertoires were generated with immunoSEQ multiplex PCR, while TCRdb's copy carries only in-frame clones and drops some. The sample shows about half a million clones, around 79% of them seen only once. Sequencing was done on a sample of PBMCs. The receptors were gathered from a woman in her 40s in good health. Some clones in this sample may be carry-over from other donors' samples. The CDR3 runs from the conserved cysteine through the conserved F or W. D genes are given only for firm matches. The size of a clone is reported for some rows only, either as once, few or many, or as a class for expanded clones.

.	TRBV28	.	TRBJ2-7	CASGYYEQYF	TGTGCCAGCGGCTATTACGAGCAGTACTTC
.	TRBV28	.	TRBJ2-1	CASSLQGLGNNEQFF	TGTGCCAGCAGTTTACAGGGTTTAGGAAACAATGAGCAGTTCTTC
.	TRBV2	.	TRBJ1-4	CARGSPTNEKLFF	TGTGCCAGGGGGTCCCCAACTAATGAAAAACTGTTTTTT
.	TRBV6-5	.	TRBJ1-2	CASRETGYYGYTF	TGTGCCAGCAGGGAAACAGGGTACTATGGCTACACCTTC
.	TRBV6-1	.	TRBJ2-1	CASRPEGGQLRGQFF	TGTGCCAGCAGGCCCGAGGGGGGCCAGCTGCGAGGGCAGTTCTTC
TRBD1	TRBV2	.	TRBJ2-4	CASREDRAKNIQYF	TGTGCCAGCAGGGAGGACAGGGCCAAAAACATTCAGTACTTC
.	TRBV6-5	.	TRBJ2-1	CASSPLLGYEQFF	TGTGCCAGCAGCCCCCTTCTAGGATATGAGCAGTTCTTC
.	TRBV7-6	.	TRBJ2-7	CASSLEGREQYF	TGTGCCAGCAGCTTAGAGGGGAGGGAGCAGTACTTC
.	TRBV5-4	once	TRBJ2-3	CASSLASGADTQYF	TGTGCCAGCAGCTTGGCAAGCGGCGCAGATACGCAGTATTTT
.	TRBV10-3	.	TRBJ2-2	CAVSGHSNTGELFF	TGTGCCGTATCGGGACACTCGAACACCGGGGAGCTGTTTTTT
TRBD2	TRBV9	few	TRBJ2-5	CASSISGRASETQYF	TGTGCCAGCAGCATTAGCGGGAGGGCCTCGGAGACCCAGTACTTC
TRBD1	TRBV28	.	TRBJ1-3	CASSDGTGTDTIYF	TGTGCCAGCAGTGACGGGACAGGGACTGACACCATATATTTT
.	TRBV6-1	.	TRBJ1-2	CASSETILANYGYTF	TGTGCCAGCAGTGAGACCATCCTGGCTAACTATGGCTACACCTTC
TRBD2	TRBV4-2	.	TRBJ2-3	CASSQDWTSAWGTDTQYF	TGTGCCAGCAGCCAAGATTGGACTAGCGCCTGGGGCACAGATACGCAGTATTTT
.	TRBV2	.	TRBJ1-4	CASRLSQGFGKLFF	TGTGCCAGCCGTCTATCCCAGGGGTTCGGAAAACTGTTTTTT
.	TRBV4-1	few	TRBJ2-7	CASRNSPREPRSYEQYF	TGCGCCAGCAGAAATAGCCCCAGGGAACCACGCTCCTACGAGCAGTACTTC
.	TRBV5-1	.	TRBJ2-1	CASSSGTGESMKQFF	TGCGCCAGCAGCTCCGGGACTGGGGAATCAATGAAGCAGTTCTTC
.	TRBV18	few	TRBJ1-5	CASSPQGLSNQPQHF	TGTGCCAGCTCACCGCAAGGGTTGAGCAATCAGCCCCAGCATTTT
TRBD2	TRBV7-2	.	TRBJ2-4	CASSLAGGENIQYF	TGTGCCAGCAGCTTAGCCGGGGGGGAAAACATTCAGTACTTC
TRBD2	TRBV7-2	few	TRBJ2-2	CASSQLAGETGELFF	TGTGCCAGCAGCCAACTAGCGGGGGAAACCGGGGAGCTGTTTTTT
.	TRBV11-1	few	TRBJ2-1	CASSSSLSEQFF	TGTGCCAGCAGCTCCTCCTTAAGTGAGCAGTTCTTC
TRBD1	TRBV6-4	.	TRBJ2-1	CASSEGTGGNEQFF	TGTGCCAGCAGTGAAGGGACAGGGGGCAATGAGCAGTTCTTC
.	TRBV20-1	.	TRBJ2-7	CSARGSYEQYF	TGCAGTGCTAGAGGTAGCTACGAGCAGTACTTC
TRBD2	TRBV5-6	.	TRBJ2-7	CASSFGAGGHYEQYF	TGTGCCAGCAGCTTCGGCGCGGGAGGGCACTACGAGCAGTACTTC